Listed below are T cell receptor beta chains from one sample, sequenced in a study of cytomegalovirus exposure and HLA in healthy donors. Some clones are missing from TCRdb's copy, which holds only in-frame ones; the method was immunoSEQ multiplex PCR. The sample contains about 240,000 clones, 82% of which appear only once. Sequenced: PBMCs. The receptors shown here come from a woman in her thirties or forties in good health and CMV-seropositive. Both conserved end residues are part of each CDR3. A D gene is named only where the DNA matches it firmly. Only part of the rows carry a size: once, few, many, or a class if the clone is expanded.

v_call	cdr3_length	j_call	d_call	clone_size	cdr3_nt	cdr3_aa
TRBV7-9	18	TRBJ2-3	TRBD1	.	TGTGCCAGCAGCTCGGGGCGGGGGACAGGGGTCCTAAGAGATACGCAGTATTTT	CASSSGRGTGVLRDTQYF
TRBV2	14	TRBJ1-5	TRBD1	.	TGTGCCAGCAGCGGACAGGGGGCGAATCAGCCCCAGCATTTT	CASSGQGANQPQHF
TRBV6-5	15	TRBJ1-5	.	.	TGTGCCAGCACCCCAGGGGCAGGGCTTGGTCAGCCCCAGCATTTT	CASTPGAGLGQPQHF
TRBV19	14	TRBJ1-6	.	.	TGTGCCAGTAGTTTTCCGACGGAGAATTCACCCCTCCACTTT	CASSFPTENSPLHF
TRBV29-1	14	TRBJ1-2	TRBD1	.	TGCAGCGTTCTAGGGGACAGGTTGGTCGAGGGCTACACCTTC	CSVLGDRLVEGYTF
TRBV12-5	13	TRBJ1-1	.	.	TGTGCTAGTGCCCTCGGGGGGACCACTGAAGCTTTCTTT	CASALGGTTEAFF
TRBV5-1	15	TRBJ2-2	TRBD1	.	TGCGCCAGCAGCTGGAGACAGGGGCCCACCGGGGAGCTGTTTTTT	CASSWRQGPTGELFF
TRBV4-3	14	TRBJ2-1	TRBD1	few	TGCGCCAGCAGCCAAGAGGGACAGGGCAATGAGCAGTTCTTC	CASSQEGQGNEQFF
TRBV7-7	13	TRBJ2-5	TRBD1	.	TGTGCTAGCAGTTCGACAGGGGAGGAGACCCAGTACTTC	CASSSTGEETQYF
TRBV4-1	18	TRBJ2-7	.	few	TGCGCCAGCAGCCAAGAACCATTTTCGGGGGGCTTATCCTACGAGCAGTACTTC	CASSQEPFSGGLSYEQYF
TRBV19	14	TRBJ1-6	.	.	TGTGCCAGTAGTATCAGCGAACCAGACAGTCCAATCCACTTT	CASSISEPDSPIHF
TRBV7-2	15	TRBJ1-2	.	.	TGTGCCAGCAGCTTAGATTCGGGGTTTGACTATGGCTACACCTTC	CASSLDSGFDYGYTF
TRBV4-1	15	TRBJ1-4	.	.	TGCGCCAGCAGCAAACGAGTCGCAACTAATGAAAAACTGTTTTTT	CASSKRVATNEKLFF
TRBV9	12	TRBJ1-4	.	.	TGTGCCAGCAGCGTAAACGGGGAAAAACTGTTTTTT	CASSVNGEKLFF
TRBV7-2	15	TRBJ1-1	TRBD1	.	TGTGCCAGCAGCTTAGCGGGGGACAGAGCCTATGAAGCTTTCTTT	CASSLAGDRAYEAFF
TRBV4-2	16	TRBJ1-6	.	.	TGTGCCAGCAGCCAAGATGAATTGGCGGGGGGTTCACCCCTCCACTTT	CASSQDELAGGSPLHF
TRBV30	12	TRBJ2-4	TRBD2	.	TGTGCCTGGGCCCTTGGGGGGGACATTCAGTACTTC	CAWALGGDIQYF
TRBV13	14	TRBJ2-5	TRBD1	.	TGTGCCAGCAGTGGGACAGGGGCTAAAAAGACCCAGTACTTC	CASSGTGAKKTQYF
TRBV5-1	15	TRBJ2-7	TRBD1	few	TGCGCCAGCAGCTTACAGGGGGAAAGCTCCTACGAGCAGTACTTC	CASSLQGESSYEQYF
TRBV5-6	15	TRBJ1-2	TRBD1	.	TGTGCCAGCAGCACACGTCGACAGGGTAACTATGGCTACACCTTC	CASSTRRQGNYGYTF
TRBV6-5	15	TRBJ1-6	TRBD1	.	TGTGCCAGCAGTGGCCGACAGGGGATGATATCACCCCTCCACTTT	CASSGRQGMISPLHF
TRBV4-3	20	TRBJ1-1	.	.	TGCGCCAGCAGCCAAGATAGGATGATTATAGGACTGGACCCGAACACTGAAGCTTTCTTT	CASSQDRMIIGLDPNTEAFF
TRBV18	15	TRBJ2-2	.	.	TGTGCCAGCTCACCCCGGGACACCCGCACCGGGGAGCTGTTTTTT	CASSPRDTRTGELFF
TRBV28	16	TRBJ1-5	TRBD1	.	TGTGCCAGCAGCACTACCCTCCGGGACAGGGATCAGCCCCAGCATTTT	CASSTTLRDRDQPQHF
TRBV4-1	15	TRBJ2-1	.	.	TGCGCCAGCAGCCTCATAAGCGGTAGCTACAATGAGCAGTTCTTC	CASSLISGSYNEQFF
TRBV10-3	17	TRBJ1-2	.	.	TGTGCCATCAGTGACCAGAAGTTGACAGCTGATAGAAATGGCTACACCTTC	CAISDQKLTADRNGYTF
TRBV7-6	14	TRBJ1-6	.	.	TGTGCCAGCAGCTCCGGACAGAGGAATTCACCCCTCCACTTT	CASSSGQRNSPLHF
TRBV15	15	TRBJ1-2	.	.	TGTGCCACCAGCAGAGATCCGCCAGGGCGCTATGGCTACACCTTC	CATSRDPPGRYGYTF
TRBV6-4	13	TRBJ1-2	TRBD1	once	TGTGCCACCCGACAGGGGGCCGGCTATGGCTACACCTTC	CATRQGAGYGYTF
TRBV25-1	15	TRBJ1-5	.	.	TGTGCCACCCGCCCGGACACTCGGGGCAATCAGCCCCAGCATTTT	CATRPDTRGNQPQHF
TRBV30	14	TRBJ1-1	.	.	TGTGCCTGGGCTGAAGCAGGGTTTAACACTGAAGCTTTCTTT	CAWAEAGFNTEAFF
TRBV2	15	TRBJ2-3	TRBD1	.	TGTGCCAGCGGGGGACAGATCTTTAGCACAGATACGCAGTATTTT	CASGGQIFSTDTQYF
TRBV19	17	TRBJ1-5	TRBD1	.	TGTGCCAGTACCAATTACGCCAGACAGGGGAGAGGACAGCCCCAGCATTTT	CASTNYARQGRGQPQHF
TRBV27	15	TRBJ2-1	TRBD2	.	TGTGCCAGCAGTTACCGACTAGCGGGAGGCAATGAGCAGTTCTTC	CASSYRLAGGNEQFF
TRBV12-5	15	TRBJ1-1	.	few	TGTGCTAGTGGTTTGGTACGGCAGGGCATCGCTGAAGCTTTCTTT	CASGLVRQGIAEAFF
TRBV29-1	12	TRBJ2-3	.	.	TGCAGCGTTCGGGACTGGGCAGATACGCAGTATTTT	CSVRDWADTQYF
TRBV10-3	12	TRBJ2-7	TRBD1	.	TGTGCCACTACCGGACAGGCCTACGAGCAGTACTTC	CATTGQAYEQYF
TRBV25-1	14	TRBJ2-3	.	.	TGTGCCAGCAGTGAGTGGAGTCCGGAAGATACGCAGTATTTT	CASSEWSPEDTQYF
TRBV6-5	14	TRBJ1-1	.	.	TGTGCCAGCAGTCGGGGGAGAAGGAACACTGAAGCTTTCTTT	CASSRGRRNTEAFF
TRBV18	16	TRBJ1-1	.	.	TGTGCCAGCTCACCCCTACGACAGTCCATGAACACTGAAGCTTTCTTT	CASSPLRQSMNTEAFF